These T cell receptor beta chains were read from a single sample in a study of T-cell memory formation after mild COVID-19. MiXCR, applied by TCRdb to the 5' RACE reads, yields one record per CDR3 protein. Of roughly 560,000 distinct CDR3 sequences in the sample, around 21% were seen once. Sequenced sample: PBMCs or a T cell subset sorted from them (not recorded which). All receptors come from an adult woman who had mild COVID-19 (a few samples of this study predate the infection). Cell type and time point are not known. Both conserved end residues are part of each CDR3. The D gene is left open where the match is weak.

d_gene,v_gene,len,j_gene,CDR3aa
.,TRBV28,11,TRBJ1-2,CASSWGDRYTF
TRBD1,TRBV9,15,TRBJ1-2,CASSDTGTGVYGYTF
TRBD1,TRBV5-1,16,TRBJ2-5,CASSKRGTENQETQYF
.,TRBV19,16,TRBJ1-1,CASSIYGASGDTEAFF
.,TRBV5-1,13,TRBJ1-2,CASSLGGADGYTF
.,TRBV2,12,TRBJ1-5,CASSRDLQAQHF
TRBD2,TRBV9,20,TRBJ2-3,CASSGVTPGLAGGRGDTQYF
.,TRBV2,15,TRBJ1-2,CASSVMAGLRYGYTF
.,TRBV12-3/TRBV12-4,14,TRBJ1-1,CASSLPTGNTEAFF
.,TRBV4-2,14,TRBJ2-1,CASSLSEERPEQFF
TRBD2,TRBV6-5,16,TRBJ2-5,CASRRPGLAVQETQYF
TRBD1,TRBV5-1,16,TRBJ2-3,CASSRDRSTSTDTQYF
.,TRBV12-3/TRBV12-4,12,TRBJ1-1,CASRLGGEEAFF